This TCR beta chain derives from a study of technical replicates of blood from a few donors. The table came from immunoSEQ multiplex PCR; TCRdb's copy has only in-frame clones and leaves some out. Of about 70,000 clones listed, roughly 96% are singletons. The CDR3 runs 13 residues. The V and J ends lost 0 bases and 7 bases respectively, with 12 bases between them. The germline gives CDR1 GTSNPN, CDR2 SVGIG (reference sequence). J is TRBJ2-5 and V is TRBV30; maybe TRBD1 (6 bases). Sequencing was carried out using T cells isolated from PBMCs. This sequence originates from a human donor in good health. The CDR3 nucleotides read TGTGCCTGGAGTGTCAACCAACAGGGGACCCAGTACTTC. It is translated as CAWSVNQQGTQYF. Drawing the rest from reference TRBV30 and TRBJ2-5, the complete variable domain is SQTIHQWPATLVQPVGSPLSLECTVEGTSNPNLYWYRQAAGRGLQLLFYSVGIGQISSEVPQNLSASRPQDRQFILSSKKLLLSDSGFYLCAWSVNQQGTQYFGPGTRLLVL.